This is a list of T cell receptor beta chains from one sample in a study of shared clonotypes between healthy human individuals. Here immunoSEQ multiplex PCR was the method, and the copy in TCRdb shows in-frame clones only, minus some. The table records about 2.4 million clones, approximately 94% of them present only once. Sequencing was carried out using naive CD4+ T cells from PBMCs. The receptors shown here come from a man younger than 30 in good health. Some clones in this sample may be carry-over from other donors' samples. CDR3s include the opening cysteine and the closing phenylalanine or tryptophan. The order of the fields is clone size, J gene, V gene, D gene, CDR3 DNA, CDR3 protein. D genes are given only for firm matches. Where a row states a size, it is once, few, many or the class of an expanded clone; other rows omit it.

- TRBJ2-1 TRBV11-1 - TGTGCCAGCAGCCCATATGAAGGGGGGACTGGGAACTACAATGAGCAGTTCTTC CASSPYEGGTGNYNEQFF
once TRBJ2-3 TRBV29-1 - TGCAGCGTTGTTGTGTCTTTTGGGGGCACAAGTACGCAGTATTTT CSVVVSFGGTSTQYF
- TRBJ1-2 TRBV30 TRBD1 TGTGCCTGGAATAAACAGGGGCGTACCTATGGCTACACCTTC CAWNKQGRTYGYTF
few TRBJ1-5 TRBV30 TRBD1 TGTGCCTGGAGCGGACAGGGCAATCAGCCCCAGCATTTT CAWSGQGNQPQHF
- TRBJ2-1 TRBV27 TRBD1 TGTGCCAGCCGACAGGGCGGAATACCAACAAAGCAGTTCTTC CASRQGGIPTKQFF
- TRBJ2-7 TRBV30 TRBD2 TGTGCCTGGAGTGGGGGACTAGCGGGTCCCTACGAGCAGTACTTC CAWSGGLAGPYEQYF
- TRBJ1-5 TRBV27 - TGTGCCAGCAGTCCCAAGACAGGCTTCAATCAGCCCCAGCATTTT CASSPKTGFNQPQHF
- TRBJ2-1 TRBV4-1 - TGCGCCAGCAGCCGAACGAGACTAGGACGCTACAATGAGCAGTTCTTC CASSRTRLGRYNEQFF
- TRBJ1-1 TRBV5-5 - TGTGCCAGCAGGCGCATAGAGAGGAACACTGAAGCTTTCTTT CASRRIERNTEAFF
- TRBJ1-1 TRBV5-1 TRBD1 TGCGCCAGCAGCTTCAACAGGGGCACTGAAGCTTTCTTT CASSFNRGTEAFF
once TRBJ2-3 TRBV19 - TGTGCCAGTAGTAGGACAAACTCAGATACGCAGTATTTT CASSRTNSDTQYF
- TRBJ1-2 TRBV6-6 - TGTGCCAGCACTCCCTTAGGCAGCGCCACTAACTATGGCTACACCTTC CASTPLGSATNYGYTF
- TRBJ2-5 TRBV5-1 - TGCGCCAGCAGCTTATCCAGCCAAGAGACCCAGTACTTC CASSLSSQETQYF
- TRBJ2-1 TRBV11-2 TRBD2 TGTGCCAGCAGCCTATTTCCTAGCGGGAGCGGCCAATACAATGAGCAGTTCTTC CASSLFPSGSGQYNEQFF
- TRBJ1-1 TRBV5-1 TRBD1 TGCGCCAGCAGCCTGGACAGGGGGCGAGGGGACACTGAAGCTTTCTTT CASSLDRGRGDTEAFF
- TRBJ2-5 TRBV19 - TGTGCCAGTAGTCCACAAGAGACCCAGTACTTC CASSPQETQYF
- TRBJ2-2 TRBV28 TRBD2 TGTGCCAGCAGTTTGATCAGCGGGAGGGAGCTGTTTTTT CASSLISGRELFF
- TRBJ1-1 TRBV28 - TGTGCCAGCAGTTTAGCGGGCAGAAACACTGAAGCTTTCTTT CASSLAGRNTEAFF
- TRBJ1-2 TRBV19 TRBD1 TGTGCCAGTAGTATTACAGGGGGCGAACCACTCTATGGCTACACCTTC CASSITGGEPLYGYTF
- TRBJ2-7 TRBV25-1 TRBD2 TGTGCCAGCAGTACGGGGGGTCTGGGATTCTACGAGCAGTACTTC CASSTGGLGFYEQYF
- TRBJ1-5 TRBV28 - TGTGCCAGCAGTTTTCCCCCTCAGCCCCAGCATTTT CASSFPPQPQHF
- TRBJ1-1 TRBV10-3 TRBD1 TGTGCCACAACGGGACAGGGAAGAGGGGACACTGAAGCTTTCTTT CATTGQGRGDTEAFF